This T cell receptor beta chain is from a study of T cell repertoires and HLA-DP antigens. At the level of the study: DNA input averaged approximately 0.2 ug in sorted CD137+CD4+ and around 1.2 ug in pre-culture CD4+.

Here immunoSEQ multiplex PCR was the method, and the copy in TCRdb shows in-frame clones only, minus some. This sample has more than 90,000 clones, with 80% to 95% found just once. CD4+ T cells, purified by negative selection, averaged roughly 98% purity. Of note for this clone: Its antigen is not known.

The V and J ends lost 8 bases and 0 bases respectively, with 19 bases between them. The CDR3 extends over 17 amino acids. Looked up from germline, CDR1 is SGHAT and CDR2 is FQNNGV. Study results and caveats: A non-physiological HeLa system presented antigen to total CD4+ responders.

The chain links TRBV11-2 to TRBJ2-2; weak D call: TRBD1 (6 bases). This sequence originates from a young woman in good health and CMV-seronegative. Sequenced: CD4+ T cells from PBMCs. The CDR3 DNA sequence: TGTGCCAGCGGCCGTACAGGGTGGGCCTCGAACACCGGGGAGCTGTTTTTT. Translation gives CASGRTGWASNTGELFF.